This entry describes one T cell receptor (beta chain). This record belongs to a study of blood T cell repertoires in COVID-19. Study summary: Sites in the United States, Italy and Spain provided acute and convalescent COVID-19 samples.

In the authors' workflow: Reference gene primer amplification gave nucleated cell count estimates. Profiling relied on immunoSEQ multiplex PCR, and the TCRdb table lists in-frame clones only, not all of them. V, J and clone size reflect that table, while D and trimming were determined from the DNA. The table includes about 390,000 clones, about 90% detected once. Patients from Seattle were sampled longitudinally, starting during active infection. The TCR originated in a woman in her sixties or seventies with COVID-19, enrolled during active disease. Sequenced input: peripheral blood.

The CDR3 loop reads CASSFSGGAGETQYF. CDR3 nucleotides: TGTGCCAGCAGCTTCAGCGGGGGGGCGGGTGAGACCCAGTACTTC. The V gene is TRBV11-2, the J gene TRBJ2-5; TRBD2 aligns across 10 bases. V lost 3 bases and J lost 5; bases outside the gene matches: 6. The germline gives CDR1 SGHAT, CDR2 FQNNGV. CDR3 length equals 15 residues.